This TCR beta chain was obtained from a study of blood T cell repertoires in COVID-19. Study-wide context: Sources were T cells, B-cell-depleted T cells, or PBMCs; the material itself was cDNA or gDNA.

The germline V gene encodes CDR1 SGHKS and CDR2 YYEKEE (reference sequence). V was cut by 6 bases and J by 4 bases, with 7 bases left in between. This CDR3 region has 11 residues. Original handling: Nucleated cell counts were estimated from reference gene primer amplification. Libraries were prepared by immunoSEQ multiplex PCR; TCRdb keeps only in-frame clonotypes and omits some of them. V and J calls and clone size are given by that table; D and trimming were obtained from the DNA. Of about 330,000 clones in the sample, more than 75% are singletons; the top ten hold approximately 4%. This TCR was recovered from a woman aged 50 to 60 with active or convalescent COVID-19. The chain recombines TRBV5-5 with TRBJ1-2; the D is unclear. The sequenced sample consisted of peripheral blood. The CDR3 nucleotides read TGTGCCAGCATCAATAGCTATGGCTACACCTTC. It yields the protein CASINSYGYTF. The full variable domain, rest sourced from reference TRBV5-5 and TRBJ1-2, is DAGVTQSPTHLIKTRGQQVTLRCSPISGHKSVSWYQQVLGQGPQFIFQYYEKEERGRGNFPDRFSARQFPNYSSELNVNALLLGDSALYLCASINSYGYTFGSGTRLTVV.